Listed below are T cell receptor beta chains from one sample, sequenced in a study of cytomegalovirus exposure and HLA in healthy donors. Produced via immunoSEQ multiplex PCR; TCRdb's table is partial and in-frame only. The sample holds roughly 100,000 clones, 75% to 85% seen once. Material: PBMCs. These receptors were collected from a man aged 18-30 years in good health and CMV-seronegative. Each CDR3 is given with its conserved first and last residue. D genes are given only for firm matches. Clone size is given for some rows only: seen once, a few or many times, or a class if the clone is expanded.

j_call: TRBJ1-1
clone_size: once
v_call: TRBV28
d_call: -
cdr3_nt: TGTGCCAGCTCGGGGACAACCCTTTTGAACACTGAAGCTTTCTTT
cdr3_aa: CASSGTTLLNTEAFF

j_call: TRBJ2-7
clone_size: -
v_call: TRBV7-3
d_call: -
cdr3_nt: TGTGCCAGCAGCTTAACCAGCACAGGGGGGGAGTACGAGCAGTACTTC
cdr3_aa: CASSLTSTGGEYEQYF

j_call: TRBJ2-2
clone_size: -
v_call: TRBV7-2
d_call: TRBD1
cdr3_nt: TGTGCCAGCAGTGGACAGGGTATATCCACCGGGGAGCTGTTTTTT
cdr3_aa: CASSGQGISTGELFF

j_call: TRBJ1-5
clone_size: -
v_call: TRBV7-2
d_call: TRBD1
cdr3_nt: TGTGCCGGCAGCTTCTGGGGACAGGGCAATCAGCCCCAGCATTTT
cdr3_aa: CAGSFWGQGNQPQHF

j_call: TRBJ1-5
clone_size: -
v_call: TRBV10-3
d_call: -
cdr3_nt: TGTGCCATCAGTGAAGTGGACAAAAATCAGCCCCAGCATTTT
cdr3_aa: CAISEVDKNQPQHF

j_call: TRBJ2-3
clone_size: -
v_call: TRBV7-9
d_call: TRBD2
cdr3_nt: TGTGCCAGCAGCTTAGCGGAGGTAGCGGGCCGCACAGATACGCAGTATTTT
cdr3_aa: CASSLAEVAGRTDTQYF

j_call: TRBJ2-5
clone_size: -
v_call: TRBV7-8
d_call: -
cdr3_nt: TGTGCCAGCAGCTTACCTTCTGGACTCCTGCGAGAGACCCAGTACTTC
cdr3_aa: CASSLPSGLLRETQYF

j_call: TRBJ2-2
clone_size: -
v_call: TRBV7-9
d_call: TRBD2
cdr3_nt: TGTGCCAGCAGCTTTGGGGGGGACGGCACCGGGGAGCTGTTTTTT
cdr3_aa: CASSFGGDGTGELFF

j_call: TRBJ2-2
clone_size: -
v_call: TRBV4-3
d_call: TRBD2
cdr3_nt: TGCGCCAGCAGCCAAGCGACTGGCGGGAGCGGTGGCGGGGAGCTGTTTTTT
cdr3_aa: CASSQATGGSGGGELFF

j_call: TRBJ2-7
clone_size: -
v_call: TRBV11-1
d_call: TRBD1
cdr3_nt: TGTGCCAGCAGCCTAGGACAGGCTTTGGGCGAGCAGTACTTC
cdr3_aa: CASSLGQALGEQYF

j_call: TRBJ2-1
clone_size: -
v_call: TRBV6-5
d_call: TRBD2
cdr3_nt: TGTGCCAGCGCCCTAGCGGGAGTCTCCTACAATGAGCAGTTCTTC
cdr3_aa: CASALAGVSYNEQFF

j_call: TRBJ1-3
clone_size: -
v_call: TRBV5-3
d_call: TRBD1
cdr3_nt: TGTGCCAGAAGCTGGGTTAGTTGGGACAGGGGGACTAGCTCTGGAAACACCATATATTTT
cdr3_aa: CARSWVSWDRGTSSGNTIYF

j_call: TRBJ2-7
clone_size: -
v_call: TRBV29-1
d_call: -
cdr3_nt: TGCAGCTTCCGGGCCGGACAGTACTCCTACGAGCAGTACTTC
cdr3_aa: CSFRAGQYSYEQYF

j_call: TRBJ2-7
clone_size: few
v_call: TRBV4-1
d_call: TRBD2
cdr3_nt: TGCGCCAGCAGCCAAGGCGGGAGGACCTACGAGCAGTACTTC
cdr3_aa: CASSQGGRTYEQYF

j_call: TRBJ1-1
clone_size: -
v_call: TRBV7-9
d_call: -
cdr3_nt: TGTGCCAGCAGTCCTCAGGGGAGTGAAGCTTTCTTT
cdr3_aa: CASSPQGSEAFF

j_call: TRBJ2-3
clone_size: -
v_call: TRBV27
d_call: -
cdr3_nt: TGTGCCAGCAGTTTGGTGGAGGCAGATACGCAGTATTTT
cdr3_aa: CASSLVEADTQYF

j_call: TRBJ1-5
clone_size: -
v_call: TRBV11-2
d_call: -
cdr3_nt: TGTGCCAGCAGCTTAGGAGGGAATAGGCAGCCCCAGCATTTT
cdr3_aa: CASSLGGNRQPQHF

j_call: TRBJ1-4
clone_size: -
v_call: TRBV5-1
d_call: -
cdr3_nt: TGCGCCAGCAGCTTGGTAGGGGCTCCTAATGAAAAACTGTTTTTT
cdr3_aa: CASSLVGAPNEKLFF

j_call: TRBJ2-2
clone_size: -
v_call: TRBV27
d_call: TRBD1
cdr3_nt: TGTGCCATTCGTGTTCGGACAGGGGGGTCGAACACCGGGGAGCTGTTTTTT
cdr3_aa: CAIRVRTGGSNTGELFF

j_call: TRBJ1-4
clone_size: -
v_call: TRBV7-2
d_call: -
cdr3_nt: TGTGCCAGCAGCTTATCTCAGGGATTACTGTTTTTT
cdr3_aa: CASSLSQGLLFF

j_call: TRBJ1-4
clone_size: -
v_call: TRBV7-9
d_call: -
cdr3_nt: TGTTCCAGCAGCTTAGGGACGGCTAGCGTGACTAATGAAAAACTGTTTTTT
cdr3_aa: CSSSLGTASVTNEKLFF

j_call: TRBJ2-7
clone_size: -
v_call: TRBV5-5
d_call: -
cdr3_nt: TGTGCCAGCAGCTCAGCGGGCTCCTACGAGCAGTACTTC
cdr3_aa: CASSSAGSYEQYF

j_call: TRBJ1-5
clone_size: -
v_call: TRBV19
d_call: -
cdr3_nt: TGTGCCAGTAGGGGGGATCTGGGACAACTCAATCAGCCCCAGCATTTT
cdr3_aa: CASRGDLGQLNQPQHF

j_call: TRBJ2-4
clone_size: -
v_call: TRBV6-1
d_call: -
cdr3_nt: TGTGCCAGCACCCAGGGGGGTGACATTCAGTACTTC
cdr3_aa: CASTQGGDIQYF

j_call: TRBJ1-1
clone_size: -
v_call: TRBV6-1
d_call: TRBD1
cdr3_nt: TGTGCCAGCAGTCCCCTGGACAGGGGGCGGACTGAAGCTTTCTTT
cdr3_aa: CASSPLDRGRTEAFF

j_call: TRBJ1-1
clone_size: -
v_call: TRBV27
d_call: -
cdr3_nt: TGTGCCAGCAGTTCCCCGGCGGGGAACACTGAAGCTTTCTTT
cdr3_aa: CASSSPAGNTEAFF

j_call: TRBJ1-3
clone_size: -
v_call: TRBV4-1
d_call: TRBD1
cdr3_nt: TGCGCCAGCAGCCAGACAGGGGGAAATGGAAACACCATATATTTT
cdr3_aa: CASSQTGGNGNTIYF

j_call: TRBJ1-5
clone_size: once
v_call: TRBV6-1
d_call: -
cdr3_nt: TGTGCCAGAAGACAGGAAAATCAGCCCCAGCATTTT
cdr3_aa: CARRQENQPQHF

j_call: TRBJ2-5
clone_size: -
v_call: TRBV2
d_call: TRBD2
cdr3_nt: TGTGCCAGCACTCGGCGGGAGGGACAAGAGACCCAGTACTTC
cdr3_aa: CASTRREGQETQYF

j_call: TRBJ2-7
clone_size: -
v_call: TRBV6-6
d_call: TRBD2
cdr3_nt: TGTGCCAGCAGTCCGGGACTAGCGACTCCCTACGAGCAGTACTTC
cdr3_aa: CASSPGLATPYEQYF